These T cell receptor beta chains were read from a single sample in a study of T cell changes during pregnancy in multiple sclerosis. This table comes from immunoSEQ multiplex PCR, and its TCRdb copy is limited to in-frame clones, with some not included. The table has 75,000 to 90,000 clones, about nine tenths seen once. The material was PBMCs, obtained in the first trimester of pregnancy. The receptors come from a female donor in good health, serving as a control in a pregnancy study. Some clones in this sample may be carry-over from other donors' samples. Each CDR3 is given with its conserved first and last residue. The D gene is left open where the match is weak. The listing skips clone size in some rows; elsewhere it reads once, few, many or a size class.

NA once TRBV7-8 CASSSPGDTDTQYF
NA NA TRBV10-3 CAISESVTYSSEQYF
TRBD1 once TRBV7-3 CASSLRVGQGRDDTEAFF
NA NA TRBV28 CASSSPYQGPQGELFF
NA NA TRBV6-1 CASSAGGGRGYTF
NA NA TRBV2 CASTRENTEAFF
TRBD2 NA TRBV13 CASSSGTSGPIGSYNEQFF
NA NA TRBV19 CASSLLTGSNTGELFF
TRBD1 NA TRBV5-5 CASSYGQGEAFF
TRBD1 few TRBV28 CASSPQPGQGDVRLFF
NA NA TRBV2 CASRRLVNTGELFF
TRBD1 NA TRBV6-1 CASSVYRGGSNEKLFF
NA few TRBV2 CASSEGHTEAFF
NA once TRBV19 CASSPTPRTLNYGYTF
NA NA TRBV28 CASSIGTLSSYNEQFF
NA NA TRBV19 CASIGFGVNTEAFF
NA NA TRBV2 CASSVQGGQETQYF
NA NA TRBV4-1 CASSHRVNTEAFF
TRBD1 NA TRBV5-1 CASSWAGQGVNTGELFF
NA few TRBV19 CASSIRERGNTIYF
TRBD1 once TRBV10-3 CAIRETGGAGANVLTF
NA NA TRBV11-2 CASSLGWESSYEQYF
NA NA TRBV15 CATSPSFSAVHNSPLHF
NA NA TRBV21-1 CASSKPPGTYEQYF
NA NA TRBV27 CASSSPLDSEPQTQYF
NA NA TRBV7-8 CASSLDRLVRGELFF
NA few TRBV28 CASSRGGGTEAFF